The rows below give T cell receptor beta chains drawn from one sample of a study of early T cells in non-severe SARS-CoV-2 infection. TCRdb redid the calling of the 5' RACE reads with MiXCR, one entry per CDR3 protein. The sample lists 62,000 or so distinct CDR3 sequences, about 9.9% occurring once. Material: whole blood. These receptors all come from an adult who was a healthcare worker with PCR-confirmed SARS-CoV-2 infection or an uninfected control (not recorded which). Each CDR3 is given with its conserved first and last residue. Each record gives: CDR3 DNA, CDR3 protein, V gene, clone size, D gene, J gene. D genes are given only for firm matches. Size is stated for part of the rows, as once, few or many counts, or as a class when the clone is expanded.

CDR3 DNA: TGTGCCAGCAGTGAAGCGCTGACAGGGCCAGGTTCTTATGAAAAACTGTTTTTT
CDR3 protein: CASSEALTGPGSYEKLFF
V gene: TRBV6-1
clone size: few
D gene: TRBD1
J gene: TRBJ1-4

CDR3 DNA: TGTGCCAGCAGCTTAGCGTCCGGGACTAGCGTTACAGATACGCAGTATTTT
CDR3 protein: CASSLASGTSVTDTQYF
V gene: TRBV7-2
clone size: NA
D gene: TRBD2
J gene: TRBJ2-3

CDR3 DNA: TGTGCCAGCAGTTCCCTAGATACGCAGTATTTT
CDR3 protein: CASSSLDTQYF
V gene: TRBV27
clone size: NA
D gene: NA
J gene: TRBJ2-3

CDR3 DNA: TGCGCCAGCAGCCAAGGCTTGCAGAATTCACCCCTCCACTTT
CDR3 protein: CASSQGLQNSPLHF
V gene: TRBV4-1
clone size: NA
D gene: NA
J gene: TRBJ1-6

CDR3 DNA: TGTGCCAGCAGCTTGTCCGCCAGGGCCGTCTATGGCTACACCTTC
CDR3 protein: CASSLSARAVYGYTF
V gene: TRBV5-6
clone size: few
D gene: NA
J gene: TRBJ1-2

CDR3 DNA: TGTGCCAGCTCACCAGGGGGCCGGGGATTTTCGGGAGAGACCCAGTACTTC
CDR3 protein: CASSPGGRGFSGETQYF
V gene: TRBV18
clone size: NA
D gene: NA
J gene: TRBJ2-5

CDR3 DNA: TGTGCCAGCAGCTTAGAGGGCAGGGGGAAAGGCTCACCCCTCCACTTT
CDR3 protein: CASSLEGRGKGSPLHF
V gene: TRBV11-2
clone size: NA
D gene: TRBD1
J gene: TRBJ1-6

CDR3 DNA: TGTGCCAGCAGCCTCGACAGGGGAAGGACTGAAGCTTTCTTT
CDR3 protein: CASSLDRGRTEAFF
V gene: TRBV11-3
clone size: NA
D gene: TRBD1
J gene: TRBJ1-1

CDR3 DNA: TGTGCCAGCAGGGACAGGGAGAACACTGAAGCTTTCTTT
CDR3 protein: CASRDRENTEAFF
V gene: TRBV12-3/TRBV12-4
clone size: NA
D gene: TRBD1
J gene: TRBJ1-1

CDR3 DNA: TGCGCCAGCAGCCGGGGACTAGCGGGGGCCCCGGGCAGTGAGCAGTTCTTC
CDR3 protein: CASSRGLAGAPGSEQFF
V gene: TRBV4-1
clone size: few
D gene: TRBD2
J gene: TRBJ2-1

CDR3 DNA: TGCGCCAGCAGCCAAGCTCAATCGGGTACCGGCGGCCGTAATTCACCCCTCCACTTT
CDR3 protein: CASSQAQSGTGGRNSPLHF
V gene: TRBV4-1
clone size: many
D gene: NA
J gene: TRBJ1-6

CDR3 DNA: TGTGCCAGTAGTTTCGGGACAGGGAAAAACATTCAGTACTTC
CDR3 protein: CASSFGTGKNIQYF
V gene: TRBV19
clone size: NA
D gene: TRBD1
J gene: TRBJ2-4

CDR3 DNA: TGCAGTGCTTGGGACAGGGAACTTGAAAAACTGCTTTTT
CDR3 protein: CSAWDRELEKLLF
V gene: TRBV20-1
clone size: NA
D gene: TRBD1
J gene: TRBJ1-4

CDR3 DNA: TGTGCCATCAGTGCAACAGGGGCGGCAGAGACCCAGTACTTC
CDR3 protein: CAISATGAAETQYF
V gene: TRBV10-3
clone size: few
D gene: TRBD1
J gene: TRBJ2-5

CDR3 DNA: TGTGCCAGCAGCCCTACAAGGTCGGCAGCTGGAAACACCATATATTTT
CDR3 protein: CASSPTRSAAGNTIYF
V gene: TRBV4-2
clone size: many
D gene: NA
J gene: TRBJ1-3

CDR3 DNA: TGTGCCAGCAGCCAGGGACGGAATTTCCAAGAGACCCAGTACTTC
CDR3 protein: CASSQGRNFQETQYF
V gene: TRBV5-8
clone size: many
D gene: NA
J gene: TRBJ2-5

CDR3 DNA: TGCGCCAGCAGCCAGGGGTACCAAGAGACCCAGTACTTC
CDR3 protein: CASSQGYQETQYF
V gene: TRBV5-1
clone size: NA
D gene: NA
J gene: TRBJ2-5

CDR3 DNA: TGTGCCAGCATTCCTAGCGGGGGGCTTCCAGATACGCAGTATTTT
CDR3 protein: CASIPSGGLPDTQYF
V gene: TRBV12-3/TRBV12-4
clone size: few
D gene: TRBD2
J gene: TRBJ2-3

CDR3 DNA: TGCGCCAGCAGCTTAGCCGGGACCCCAAGCGAGACCCAGTACTTC
CDR3 protein: CASSLAGTPSETQYF
V gene: TRBV5-1
clone size: few
D gene: NA
J gene: TRBJ2-5

CDR3 DNA: TGTGCCAGCAGTTACCAACTGGAGGGCTCAGATACGCAGTATTTT
CDR3 protein: CASSYQLEGSDTQYF
V gene: TRBV6-6
clone size: many
D gene: NA
J gene: TRBJ2-3

CDR3 DNA: TGCAGTGCTCTGTCTGTCGGCCAGACCTACAATGAGCAGTTCTTC
CDR3 protein: CSALSVGQTYNEQFF
V gene: TRBV20-1
clone size: NA
D gene: NA
J gene: TRBJ2-1

CDR3 DNA: TGTGCCAGTAGTGGCGACAGGGGAGAGACCCAGTACTTC
CDR3 protein: CASSGDRGETQYF
V gene: TRBV19
clone size: few
D gene: TRBD1
J gene: TRBJ2-5

CDR3 DNA: TGTGCCAGCAGCGTAGGCCGGGGTGGAGGCCAAGAGACCCAGTACTTC
CDR3 protein: CASSVGRGGGQETQYF
V gene: TRBV9
clone size: NA
D gene: NA
J gene: TRBJ2-5

CDR3 DNA: TGTGCCAGCAGTTTAAGGAGCTCCTACAATGAGCAGTTCTTC
CDR3 protein: CASSLRSSYNEQFF
V gene: TRBV12-3/TRBV12-4
clone size: many
D gene: NA
J gene: TRBJ2-1

CDR3 DNA: TGTGCCAGCAGCTATAACAGAGGGGTGAGCGGAAACACCATATATTTT
CDR3 protein: CASSYNRGVSGNTIYF
V gene: TRBV7-9
clone size: NA
D gene: NA
J gene: TRBJ1-3

CDR3 DNA: TGTGCCAGCCAAGAACAGGGGGGGAACACTGAAGCTTTCTTT
CDR3 protein: CASQEQGGNTEAFF
V gene: TRBV6-5
clone size: few
D gene: TRBD1
J gene: TRBJ1-1

CDR3 DNA: TGTGCCTGGAGTGCATACCGGGGGGGTACGAATACGCAGTATTTT
CDR3 protein: CAWSAYRGGTNTQYF
V gene: TRBV30
clone size: many
D gene: TRBD2
J gene: TRBJ2-3

CDR3 DNA: TGCAGTGCTAGACTTGGCGGGTTCAATGAGCAGTTCTTC
CDR3 protein: CSARLGGFNEQFF
V gene: TRBV20-1
clone size: many
D gene: NA
J gene: TRBJ2-1

CDR3 DNA: TGTGCCAGCAGTTTAAATGGGTACACTGAAGCTTTCTTT
CDR3 protein: CASSLNGYTEAFF
V gene: TRBV12-3/TRBV12-4
clone size: few
D gene: NA
J gene: TRBJ1-1

CDR3 DNA: TGTGCCAGCAGCTTAGACAAGAACACTGAAGCTTTCTTT
CDR3 protein: CASSLDKNTEAFF
V gene: TRBV13
clone size: few
D gene: NA
J gene: TRBJ1-1

CDR3 DNA: TGTGCCAGCAGCAGTTGGGACAGGGGGCTCGACTATGGCTACACCTTC
CDR3 protein: CASSSWDRGLDYGYTF
V gene: TRBV6-1
clone size: many
D gene: TRBD1
J gene: TRBJ1-2

CDR3 DNA: TGTGCCACCAGCAGAGAGGGAACCTATGGCTACACCTTC
CDR3 protein: CATSREGTYGYTF
V gene: TRBV15
clone size: few
D gene: NA
J gene: TRBJ1-2

CDR3 DNA: TGTGCCAGCAATCGACAGGTCCAAGAGACCCAGTACTTC
CDR3 protein: CASNRQVQETQYF
V gene: TRBV2
clone size: few
D gene: NA
J gene: TRBJ2-5

CDR3 DNA: TGCGCCAGCAGTCTAGGACTAGCGGGGGAGAACAATGAGCAGTTCTTC
CDR3 protein: CASSLGLAGENNEQFF
V gene: TRBV10-2
clone size: many
D gene: TRBD2
J gene: TRBJ2-1

CDR3 DNA: TGTGCCACCAGCTCGGGGACAAGCACAGATACGCAGTATTTT
CDR3 protein: CATSSGTSTDTQYF
V gene: TRBV15
clone size: many
D gene: NA
J gene: TRBJ2-3

CDR3 DNA: TGTGCCAGCAGTGAATCGTCATTATTTCAGCCCCAGCATTTT
CDR3 protein: CASSESSLFQPQHF
V gene: TRBV2
clone size: few
D gene: NA
J gene: TRBJ1-5

CDR3 DNA: TGTGCCAGCGCAGGGGGCGAGGGCTATGGCTACACCTTC
CDR3 protein: CASAGGEGYGYTF
V gene: TRBV2
clone size: NA
D gene: TRBD1
J gene: TRBJ1-2

CDR3 DNA: TGTGCCAGCACCGCGTCGGCTCTTTCAGGGGAGACCCAGTACTTC
CDR3 protein: CASTASALSGETQYF
V gene: TRBV2
clone size: many
D gene: NA
J gene: TRBJ2-5

CDR3 DNA: TGCGCCAGCAGCCAGTCGACAGGCGCCGCTGAAGCTTTCTTT
CDR3 protein: CASSQSTGAAEAFF
V gene: TRBV4-1
clone size: medium-sized
D gene: NA
J gene: TRBJ1-1

CDR3 DNA: TGTGCCAGCTCACCACCGGGAAGGGGGAACACTGAAGCTTTCTTT
CDR3 protein: CASSPPGRGNTEAFF
V gene: TRBV18
clone size: NA
D gene: NA
J gene: TRBJ1-1

CDR3 DNA: TGTGCCAGCAGCTCCAGGACAGAGGCGAACACCGGGGAGCTGTTTTTT
CDR3 protein: CASSSRTEANTGELFF
V gene: TRBV7-3
clone size: NA
D gene: NA
J gene: TRBJ2-2

CDR3 DNA: TGTGCCTGGAGTCGAGGGGTGAACACTGAAGCTTTCTTT
CDR3 protein: CAWSRGVNTEAFF
V gene: TRBV30
clone size: NA
D gene: NA
J gene: TRBJ1-1

CDR3 DNA: TGTGCCAGCAGTGACCCGACAGGGCTAGGACAGCCCCAGCATTTT
CDR3 protein: CASSDPTGLGQPQHF
V gene: TRBV2
clone size: many
D gene: TRBD1
J gene: TRBJ1-5

CDR3 DNA: TGCGCCAGCAGCTTGGAACGGATTTATAATTCACCCCTCCACTTT
CDR3 protein: CASSLERIYNSPLHF
V gene: TRBV5-1
clone size: many
D gene: NA
J gene: TRBJ1-6

CDR3 DNA: TGCAGCGTGAGACAGGGGACCACTGAAGCTTTCTTT
CDR3 protein: CSVRQGTTEAFF
V gene: TRBV29-1
clone size: NA
D gene: TRBD1
J gene: TRBJ1-1

CDR3 DNA: TGTGCCAGCGGCGGCAGGGATGGCACAGATACGCAGTATTTT
CDR3 protein: CASGGRDGTDTQYF
V gene: TRBV27
clone size: few
D gene: NA
J gene: TRBJ2-3